The T cell receptor (beta chain) described here comes from a study of shared clonotypes between healthy human individuals. Study results and limitations: Owing to a small donor count, the genetic and exposure-history diversity represented was limited.

Trimming removed 0 bases from V and 1 base from J; junction bases left unmatched: 9. This CDR3 region has 19 residues. CDR1 and CDR2 (germline): SEHNR, FQNEAQ (reference sequence). As regards this clone: Its target is unknown.

The assay was immunoSEQ multiplex PCR, and TCRdb's table has in-frame clones only and misses some. The table lists under 2,500,000 clones, roughly 95% of them singletons. This sequence was found in a man younger than 30 in good health. Sequencing was carried out using naive CD4+ T cells sorted from blood. The sample's subset: CD45RA+ positively selected. The rearrangement links TRBV7-9 to TRBJ2-6; 7 nucleotides match TRBD1. CDR3 in amino acids: CASSLALFAGGSGANVLTF. In DNA form, the CDR3 reads TGTGCCAGCAGCTTAGCGCTTTTTGCAGGGGGATCTGGGGCCAACGTCCTGACTTTC.